Listed below are T cell receptor beta chains from one sample, sequenced in a study of monozygotic twins with cystic fibrosis. Produced via immunoSEQ multiplex PCR; TCRdb's table is partial and in-frame only. The table lists roughly 23,000 clones, about 87% of them singletons. Sequenced material: blood. The source is a woman in her twenties or thirties with cystic fibrosis. The CDR3 runs from the conserved cysteine through the conserved F or W. Each record gives: J gene, clone size, V gene, D gene, CDR3 DNA, CDR3 protein. A D gene is named only where the DNA matches it firmly. The size entry is marked missing in some rows and otherwise reads once, few, many or a size class.

TRBJ1-2 - TRBV7-2 - TGTGCCAGCAGCTTGGGCCCTACCAACCCAGGGTCTGATGGCTACACCTTC CASSLGPTNPGSDGYTF
TRBJ2-3 - TRBV19 TRBD2 TGTGCCAGTAGTACTAGCGGGGCAGATACGCAGTATTTT CASSTSGADTQYF
TRBJ1-1 few TRBV9 - TGTGCCAGCAGCGCCTTAACCATGAACACTGAAGCTTTCTTT CASSALTMNTEAFF
TRBJ2-3 - TRBV7-2 TRBD2 TGTGCCAGCAGCTTAGACCCTCGACTAGCGGGGGACACAGATACGCAGTATTTT CASSLDPRLAGDTDTQYF
TRBJ2-1 - TRBV6-1 TRBD2 TGTGCCAGCAGTGAAGCCAGCGGGGGCTACGATGAGCAGTTCTTC CASSEASGGYDEQFF
TRBJ2-1 - TRBV12-5 TRBD1 TGTGCTAGTGGTCCCCACAGGGGGCGATACAATGAGCAGTTCTTC CASGPHRGRYNEQFF
TRBJ2-3 - TRBV5-6 - TGTGCCAGCAGCTTCATCCGGACTTACACAGATACGCAGTATTTT CASSFIRTYTDTQYF
TRBJ1-2 few TRBV4-3 TRBD1 TGCGCCAGCAGCCAACCGGACAGGGAGGATGTCTTAGGCTACACCTTC CASSQPDREDVLGYTF
TRBJ2-7 - TRBV4-3 TRBD1 TGCGCCAGCAGCGTCCGGGACAGGGGACCCTACGAGCAGTACTTC CASSVRDRGPYEQYF
TRBJ1-5 - TRBV19 TRBD1 TGTGCCAGTAGTATCCCCCCAGGGGGGGATCAGCCCCAGCATTTT CASSIPPGGDQPQHF
TRBJ2-3 - TRBV11-2 - TGTGCCAGCAGAGGTGGGACAGATACGCAGTATTTT CASRGGTDTQYF
TRBJ1-5 - TRBV18 - TGTGCCAGCTCACTGGCGGGGGCTAGCAATCAGCCCCAGCATTTT CASSLAGASNQPQHF
TRBJ1-1 - TRBV29-1 - TGCAGCGTCCGTCAGGGAGACACTGAAGCTTTCTTT CSVRQGDTEAFF
TRBJ1-2 - TRBV4-1 - TGCGCCAGCAGCCCGGCCGGGGACTATGGCTACACCTTC CASSPAGDYGYTF
TRBJ1-3 once TRBV5-1 - TGCGCCAGCAGCGAGGGAATTACTGGAAACACCATATATTTT CASSEGITGNTIYF
TRBJ2-3 - TRBV27 - TGTGCCAGCAGTTTATACGCGGGGGGACAGGATACGCAGTATTTT CASSLYAGGQDTQYF
TRBJ2-3 once TRBV7-2 TRBD2 TGTGCCAGCAGCTTAGCACCTCTAGCGGGGGGGCCCGATACGCAGTATTTT CASSLAPLAGGPDTQYF
TRBJ1-2 - TRBV7-9 - TGTGCCAGCAGCCTACAGGGACCCTATGGCTACACCTTC CASSLQGPYGYTF
TRBJ2-1 - TRBV7-9 - TGTGCCAGCAGCTTGAACTTTCGGGATGAGCAGTTCTTC CASSLNFRDEQFF
TRBJ1-4 - TRBV18 - TGTGCCAGCTCACCACGGAGCAGAGAAAAACTGTTTTTT CASSPRSREKLFF
TRBJ1-6 - TRBV29-1 - TGCAGCGTTGTATTTCCGGGTGCCAATTCACCCCTCCACTTT CSVVFPGANSPLHF
TRBJ1-2 - TRBV30 - TGTGCCGAGACAAGGAACTATGGCTACACCTTC CAETRNYGYTF
TRBJ2-1 - TRBV5-8 TRBD1 TGTGCCAGCAGCTCGACAGGGGGCTACAATGAGCAGTTCTTC CASSSTGGYNEQFF
TRBJ1-6 - TRBV7-2 - TGTGCCAGCAGCTTATGGACCGATTCACCCCTCCACTTT CASSLWTDSPLHF
TRBJ1-6 - TRBV5-1 TRBD1 TGCGCCAGCAGCTGGGGACCGGGACAGGGGGATTCACCCCTCCACTTT CASSWGPGQGDSPLHF
TRBJ2-5 - TRBV2 - TGTGCCAGCAGTGGTAGTTGGCCATCTCGGGAGACCCAGTACTTC CASSGSWPSRETQYF